Below, 3 T cell receptor beta chains from the same sample are listed, as sequenced in a study of blood T cell repertoires in COVID-19. Data came from immunoSEQ multiplex PCR; TCRdb stores just in-frame clones and leaves some out. The profile covers around 400,000 clones, with around 87% appearing a single time and roughly 2% taken by the ten largest. Sequencing was carried out using peripheral blood. These TCRs come from a woman aged 55-70 years with COVID-19, enrolled during active disease.

The chain joins TRBV6-5 to TRBJ2-7, with 9 nucleotides matching TRBD1. Germline V gene data show CDR1 as MNHEY and CDR2 as SVGAGI. This CDR3 region has 15 residues. After removal of 8 bases from V and 1 base from J, the junction contained 9 bases not matched to a gene. The DNA of the CDR3 is TGTGCCAGCGAGCCTGCGACAGGGGGTTCCTACGAGCAGTACTTC. Its protein product is CASEPATGGSYEQYF.

This clone appeared once. One end of the junction fails to match germline, which may point to a read error. In DNA form, the CDR3 reads TGTGCCAGCAGTAACTCCTTCCAAGAGACCCAGTACTTC. Translation: CASSNSFQETQYF. The chain employs TRBV6-5 and TRBJ2-5; D is unresolved. Germline V lookup: CDR1 MNHEY, CDR2 SVGAGI. This CDR3 spans 13 amino acids.

For the CDR3, the DNA is TGTGCCAGCAGCTTGACGTCCTACTACGAGCAGTACTTC. It specifies CASSLTSYYEQYF. The chain links TRBV5-6 to TRBJ2-7; D gene unclear. Trimming shortened V by 1 base and J by 3 bases, and 8 bases separated the two germline ends. From germline, CDR1 is SGHDT and CDR2 YYEEEE. This CDR3 spans 13 amino acids.